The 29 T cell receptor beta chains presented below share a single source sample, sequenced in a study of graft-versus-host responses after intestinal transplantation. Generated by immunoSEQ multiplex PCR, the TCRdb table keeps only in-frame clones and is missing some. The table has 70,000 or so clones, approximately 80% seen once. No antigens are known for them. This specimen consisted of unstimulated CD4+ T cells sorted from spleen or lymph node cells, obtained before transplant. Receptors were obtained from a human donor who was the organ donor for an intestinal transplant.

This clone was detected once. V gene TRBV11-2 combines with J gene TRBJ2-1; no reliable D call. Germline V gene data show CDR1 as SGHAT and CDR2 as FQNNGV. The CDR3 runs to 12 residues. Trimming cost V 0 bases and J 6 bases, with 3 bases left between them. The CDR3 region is CASSLEANEQFF. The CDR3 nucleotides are TGTGCCAGCAGCTTAGAAGCCAATGAGCAGTTCTTC. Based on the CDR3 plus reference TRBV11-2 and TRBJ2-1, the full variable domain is EAGVAQSPRYKIIEKRQSVAFWCNPISGHATLYWYQQILGQGPKLLIQFQNNGVVDDSQLPKDRFSAERLKGVDSTLKIQPAKLEDSAVYLCASSLEANEQFFGPGTRLTVL.

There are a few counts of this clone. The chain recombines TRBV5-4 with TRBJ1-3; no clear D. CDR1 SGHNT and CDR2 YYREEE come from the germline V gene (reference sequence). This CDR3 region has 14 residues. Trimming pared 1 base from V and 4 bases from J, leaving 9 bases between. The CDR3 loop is CASSLSDWGNTIYF. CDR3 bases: TGTGCCAGCAGCTTGTCGGACTGGGGAAACACCATATATTTT.

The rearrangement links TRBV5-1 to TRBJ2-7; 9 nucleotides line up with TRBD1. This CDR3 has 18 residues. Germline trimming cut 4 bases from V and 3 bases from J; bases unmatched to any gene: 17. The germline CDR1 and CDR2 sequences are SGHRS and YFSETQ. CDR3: CASSAQGAGSGAHYEQYV. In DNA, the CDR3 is TGCGCCAGCAGCGCACAGGGGGCCGGTTCTGGGGCCCACTACGAGCAGTACGTC.

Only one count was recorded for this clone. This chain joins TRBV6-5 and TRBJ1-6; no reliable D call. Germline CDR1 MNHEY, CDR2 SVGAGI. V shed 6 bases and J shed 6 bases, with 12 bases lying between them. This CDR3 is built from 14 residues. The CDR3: CASRTGFSNSPLHF. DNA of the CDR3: TGTGCCAGCAGGACGGGTTTTTCTAATTCACCCCTCCACTTT.

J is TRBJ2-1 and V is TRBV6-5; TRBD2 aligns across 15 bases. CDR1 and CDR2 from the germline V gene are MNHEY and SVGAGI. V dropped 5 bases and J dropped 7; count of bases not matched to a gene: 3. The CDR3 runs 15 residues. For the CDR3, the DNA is TGTGCCAGCAGTCCAGGGACTAGCGGGGGGAATGAGCAGTTCTTC. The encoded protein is CASSPGTSGGNEQFF.

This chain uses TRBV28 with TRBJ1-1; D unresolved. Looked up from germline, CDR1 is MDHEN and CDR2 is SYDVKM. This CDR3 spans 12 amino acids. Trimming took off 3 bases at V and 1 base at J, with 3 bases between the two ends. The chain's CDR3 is CASSFKNTEAFF. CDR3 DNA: TGTGCCAGCAGTTTCAAGAACACTGAAGCTTTCTTT.

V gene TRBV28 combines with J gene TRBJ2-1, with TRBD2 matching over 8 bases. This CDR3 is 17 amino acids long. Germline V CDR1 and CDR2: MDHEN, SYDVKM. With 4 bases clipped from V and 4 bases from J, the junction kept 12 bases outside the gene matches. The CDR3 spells CASSSRRGAGGYNEQFF. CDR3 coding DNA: TGTGCCAGCAGTTCCCGAAGGGGGGCGGGGGGTTACAATGAGCAGTTCTTC.

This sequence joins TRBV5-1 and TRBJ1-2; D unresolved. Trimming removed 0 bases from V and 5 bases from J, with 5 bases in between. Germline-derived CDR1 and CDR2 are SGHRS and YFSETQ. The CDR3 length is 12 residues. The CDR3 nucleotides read TGCGCCAGCAGCTTGGAACAGTATGGCTACACCTTC. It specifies CASSLEQYGYTF.

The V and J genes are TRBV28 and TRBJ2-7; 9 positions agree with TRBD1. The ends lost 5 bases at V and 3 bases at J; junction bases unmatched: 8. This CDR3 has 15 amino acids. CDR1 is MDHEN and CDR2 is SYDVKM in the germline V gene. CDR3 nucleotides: TGTGCCAGCAGTGCCCCGGGACAGGGAATCTACGAGCAGTACGTC. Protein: CASSAPGQGIYEQYV.

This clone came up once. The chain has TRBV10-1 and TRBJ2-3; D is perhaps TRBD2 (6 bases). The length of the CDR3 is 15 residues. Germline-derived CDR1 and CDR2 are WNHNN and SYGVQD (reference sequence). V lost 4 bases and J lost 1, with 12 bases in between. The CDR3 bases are TGCGCCAGCAGTGTGCCGCGCGGGGGCACAGATACGCAGTATTTT. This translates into CASSVPRGGTDTQYF.

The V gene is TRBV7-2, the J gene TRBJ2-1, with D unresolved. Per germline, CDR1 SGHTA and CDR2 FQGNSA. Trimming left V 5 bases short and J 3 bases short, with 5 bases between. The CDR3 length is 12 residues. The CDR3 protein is CASSLSYNEQFF. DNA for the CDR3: TGTGCCAGCAGCCTAAGCTACAATGAGCAGTTCTTC.

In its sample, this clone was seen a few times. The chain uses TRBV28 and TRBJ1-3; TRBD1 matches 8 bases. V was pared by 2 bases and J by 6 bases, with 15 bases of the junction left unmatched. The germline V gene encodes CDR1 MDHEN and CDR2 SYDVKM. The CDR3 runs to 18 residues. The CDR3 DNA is TGTGCCAGCAGTTTAGGGATCGGGCCCCAGGGGGCTTCAAACACCATATATTTT. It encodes CASSLGIGPQGASNTIYF.

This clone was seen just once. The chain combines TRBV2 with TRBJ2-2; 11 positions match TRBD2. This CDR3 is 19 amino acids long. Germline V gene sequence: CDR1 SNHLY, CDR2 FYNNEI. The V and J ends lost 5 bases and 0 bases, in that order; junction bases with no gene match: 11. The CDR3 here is CASSLLVLAGGANTGELFF. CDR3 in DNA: TGTGCCAGCAGTCTATTGGTTCTAGCGGGGGGCGCGAACACCGGGGAGCTGTTTTTT.

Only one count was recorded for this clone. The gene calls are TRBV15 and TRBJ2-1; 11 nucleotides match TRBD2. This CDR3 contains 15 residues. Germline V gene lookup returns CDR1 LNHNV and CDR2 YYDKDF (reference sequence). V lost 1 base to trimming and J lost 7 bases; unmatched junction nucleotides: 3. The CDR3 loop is CATSRVAGGRNEQFF. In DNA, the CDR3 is TGTGCCACCAGCAGAGTAGCGGGGGGGCGGAATGAGCAGTTCTTC.

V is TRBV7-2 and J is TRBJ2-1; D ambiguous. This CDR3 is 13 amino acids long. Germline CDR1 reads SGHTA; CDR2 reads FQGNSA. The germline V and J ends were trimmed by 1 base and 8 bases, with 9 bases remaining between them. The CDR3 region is CASSLVQRYEQFF. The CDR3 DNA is TGTGCCAGCAGCTTAGTACAGAGATATGAGCAGTTCTTC.

CDR3 bases: TGTGCCAGCAGCGCTTCGAGGTGGCCGGGGAATGAAAAACTGTTTTTT. Translating it yields CASSASRWPGNEKLFF. The chain has TRBV2 and TRBJ1-4; no clear D gene. The germline CDR1 and CDR2 sequences are SNHLY and FYNNEI. This CDR3 contains 16 residues. The V end was cut by 6 bases, the J end by 5 bases, with 19 bases between.

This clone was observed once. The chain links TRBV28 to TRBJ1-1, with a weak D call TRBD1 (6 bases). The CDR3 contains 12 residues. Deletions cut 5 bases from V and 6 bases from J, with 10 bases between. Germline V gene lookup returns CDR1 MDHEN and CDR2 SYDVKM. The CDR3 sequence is CASSIRTAEAFF. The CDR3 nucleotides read TGTGCCAGCAGTATTCGGACAGCTGAAGCTTTCTTT.

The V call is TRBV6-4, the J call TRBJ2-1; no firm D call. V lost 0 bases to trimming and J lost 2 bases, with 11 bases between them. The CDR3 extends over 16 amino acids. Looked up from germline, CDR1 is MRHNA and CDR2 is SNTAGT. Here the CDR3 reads CASSDSRRSTYNEQFF. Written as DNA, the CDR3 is TGTGCCAGCAGTGACTCGAGACGGAGCACCTACAATGAGCAGTTCTTC.

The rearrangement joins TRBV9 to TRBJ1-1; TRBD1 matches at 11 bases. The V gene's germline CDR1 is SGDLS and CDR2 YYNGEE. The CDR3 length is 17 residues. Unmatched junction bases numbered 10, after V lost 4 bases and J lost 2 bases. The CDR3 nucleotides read TGTGCCAGCAGCCCCCATGGGACAGGGGGACTTAACACTGAAGCTTTCTTT. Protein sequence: CASSPHGTGGLNTEAFF. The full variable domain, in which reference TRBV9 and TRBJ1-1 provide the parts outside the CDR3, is DSGVTQTPKHLITATGQRVTLRCSPRSGDLSVYWYQQSLDQGLQFLIQYYNGEERAKGNILERFSAQQFPDLHSELNLSSLELGDSALYFCASSPHGTGGLNTEAFFGQGTRLTVV.

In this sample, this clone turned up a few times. The CDR3 sequence: CASSLSGAPNEQYV. CDR3 bases: TGTGCCAGCAGCTTAAGTGGGGCGCCTAACGAGCAGTACGTC. This rearrangement joins TRBV7-8 to TRBJ2-7; D might be TRBD1 (5 bases). This CDR3 is 14 amino acids long. With 2 bases removed from V and 5 bases from J, the gap between germline ends came to 13 bases. Germline V lookup: CDR1 SGHVS, CDR2 FQNEAQ.

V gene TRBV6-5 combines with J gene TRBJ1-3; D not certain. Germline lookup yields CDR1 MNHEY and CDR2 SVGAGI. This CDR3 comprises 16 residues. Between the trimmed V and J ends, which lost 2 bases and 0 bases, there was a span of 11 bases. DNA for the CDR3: TGTGCCAGCAGTTACGGACTAGGGAACTCTGGAAACACCATATATTTT. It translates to CASSYGLGNSGNTIYF.

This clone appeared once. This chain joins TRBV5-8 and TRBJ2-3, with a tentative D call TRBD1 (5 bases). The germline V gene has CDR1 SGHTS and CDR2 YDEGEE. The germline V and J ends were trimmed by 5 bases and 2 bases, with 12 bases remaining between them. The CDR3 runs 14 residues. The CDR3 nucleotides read TGTGCCAGCAGGCTAGGGGTTCCCACAGATACGCAGTATTTT. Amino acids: CASRLGVPTDTQYF.

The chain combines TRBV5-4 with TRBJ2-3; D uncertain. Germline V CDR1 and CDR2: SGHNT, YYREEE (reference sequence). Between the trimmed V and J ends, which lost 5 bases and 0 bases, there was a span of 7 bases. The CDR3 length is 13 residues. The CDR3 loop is CASRKESTDTQYF. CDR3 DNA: TGTGCCAGCAGAAAGGAGAGCACAGATACGCAGTATTTT.

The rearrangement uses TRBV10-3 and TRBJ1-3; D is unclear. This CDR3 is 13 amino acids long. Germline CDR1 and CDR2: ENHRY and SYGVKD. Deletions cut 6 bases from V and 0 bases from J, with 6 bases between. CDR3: CAIRVDSGNTIYF. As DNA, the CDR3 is TGTGCCATCAGGGTAGACTCTGGAAACACCATATATTTT.

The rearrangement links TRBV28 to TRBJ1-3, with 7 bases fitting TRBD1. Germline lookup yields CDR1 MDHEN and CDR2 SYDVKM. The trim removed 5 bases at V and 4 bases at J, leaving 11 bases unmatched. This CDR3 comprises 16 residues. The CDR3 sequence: CASSPPSRDRGNTIYF. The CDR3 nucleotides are TGTGCCAGCAGTCCCCCAAGCCGGGACAGAGGAAACACCATATATTTT.

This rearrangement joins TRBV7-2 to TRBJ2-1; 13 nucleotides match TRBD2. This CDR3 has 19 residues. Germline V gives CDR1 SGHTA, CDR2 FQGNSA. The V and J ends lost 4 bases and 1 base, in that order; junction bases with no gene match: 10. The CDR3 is CASSSRTSGGPRSYNEQFF. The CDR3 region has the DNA TGTGCCAGCAGCTCGCGGACTAGCGGGGGCCCTCGTTCCTACAATGAGCAGTTCTTC. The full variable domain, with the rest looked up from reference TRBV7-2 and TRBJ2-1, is GAGVSQSPSNKVTEKGKDVELRCDPISGHTALYWYRQSLGQGLEFLIYFQGNSAPDKSGLPSDRFSAERTGGSVSTLTIQRTQQEDSAVYLCASSSRTSGGPRSYNEQFFGPGTRLTVL.

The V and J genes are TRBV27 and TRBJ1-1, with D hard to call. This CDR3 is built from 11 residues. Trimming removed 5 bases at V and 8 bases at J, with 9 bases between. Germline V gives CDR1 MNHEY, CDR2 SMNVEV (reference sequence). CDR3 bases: TGTGCCAGCAGTGATAGATACGAAGCTTTCTTT. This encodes CASSDRYEAFF.

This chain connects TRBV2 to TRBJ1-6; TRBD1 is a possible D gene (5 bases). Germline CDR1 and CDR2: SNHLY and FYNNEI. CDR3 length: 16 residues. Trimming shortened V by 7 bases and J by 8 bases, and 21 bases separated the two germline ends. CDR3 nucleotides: TGTGCCAGCAACCGAGCCCGGGACTGGGGAGATTCACCCCTCCACTTT. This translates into CASNRARDWGDSPLHF.

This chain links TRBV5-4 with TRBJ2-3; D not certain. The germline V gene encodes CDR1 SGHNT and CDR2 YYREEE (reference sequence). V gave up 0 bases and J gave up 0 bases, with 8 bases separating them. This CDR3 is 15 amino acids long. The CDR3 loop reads CASSLEQFSTDTQYF. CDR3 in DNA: TGTGCCAGCAGCTTGGAGCAATTTAGCACAGATACGCAGTATTTT.